By frequency in the sample, the clone carrying this TCR beta chain is medium-sized. The CDR3 runs to 13 residues. The V gene lost 6 bases and the J gene lost 5 bases, with 13 bases spanning the gap. These data belong to a study of blood T cell repertoires in COVID-19. Study information: Spain, Italy and the United States supplied samples that represented acute and convalescent COVID-19. The analysed material was cDNA or gDNA that came from T cells, B-cell-depleted T cells, or PBMCs.

Authors' processing steps: Amplifying reference gene primers gave estimates of nucleated cell counts. Some clones are missing from TCRdb's copy, which holds only in-frame ones; the method was immunoSEQ multiplex PCR. That table gives V, J and clone size, and the DNA gave D and trimming. The sample carries about 360,000 clones, 85% to 90% recorded once. Sequencing was carried out using peripheral blood. This sequence was found in a human donor in a cohort sampled during active COVID-19. The gene calls are TRBV12-3 or TRBV12-4 and TRBJ1-1; D might be TRBD1 (5 bases). This CDR3 is CASRDQGGTEAFF. As DNA, the CDR3 is TGTGCCAGCAGAGATCAGGGAGGTACTGAAGCTTTCTTT.